This T cell receptor (beta chain) emerged from a study of blood T cell repertoires in COVID-19. Study-level background: The study drew acute and convalescent COVID-19 samples from the United States, Italy and Spain. PBMCs, B-cell-depleted T cells, or T cells provided the cDNA or gDNA that made up the material.

The CDR3 has 13 amino acids. V was clipped by 8 bases and J by 4 bases; unmatched bases: 7. The germline gives CDR1 MNHEY, CDR2 SVGAGI. This clone was detected only a few times. Original processing notes: Cell counts per sample came from amplifying reference gene primers. Profiling relied on immunoSEQ multiplex PCR, and the TCRdb table lists in-frame clones only, not all of them. For V, J and clone size, that table is used; D and trimming come from the DNA. Among about 210,000 clones listed, around 86% were seen once. The sequencing input was peripheral blood. The origin of this receptor is a man aged 55 to 70 with acute or convalescent COVID-19. This rearrangement joins TRBV6-5 to TRBJ2-7; 8 bases align to TRBD2. CDR3 residues: CASLSGGLYEQYF. The CDR3 DNA is TGTGCCAGCCTCAGCGGGGGATTGTACGAGCAGTACTTC.